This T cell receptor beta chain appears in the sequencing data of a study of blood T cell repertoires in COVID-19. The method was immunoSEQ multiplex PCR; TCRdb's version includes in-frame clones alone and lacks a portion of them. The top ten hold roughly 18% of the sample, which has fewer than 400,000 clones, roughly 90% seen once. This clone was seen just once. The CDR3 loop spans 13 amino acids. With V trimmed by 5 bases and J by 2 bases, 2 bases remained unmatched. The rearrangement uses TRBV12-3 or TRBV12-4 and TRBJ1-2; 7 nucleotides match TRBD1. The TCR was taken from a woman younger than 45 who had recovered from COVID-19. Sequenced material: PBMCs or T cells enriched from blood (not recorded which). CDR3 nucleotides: TGTGCCAGCAGTACACAGGGGAACTATGGCTACACCTTC. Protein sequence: CASSTQGNYGYTF.